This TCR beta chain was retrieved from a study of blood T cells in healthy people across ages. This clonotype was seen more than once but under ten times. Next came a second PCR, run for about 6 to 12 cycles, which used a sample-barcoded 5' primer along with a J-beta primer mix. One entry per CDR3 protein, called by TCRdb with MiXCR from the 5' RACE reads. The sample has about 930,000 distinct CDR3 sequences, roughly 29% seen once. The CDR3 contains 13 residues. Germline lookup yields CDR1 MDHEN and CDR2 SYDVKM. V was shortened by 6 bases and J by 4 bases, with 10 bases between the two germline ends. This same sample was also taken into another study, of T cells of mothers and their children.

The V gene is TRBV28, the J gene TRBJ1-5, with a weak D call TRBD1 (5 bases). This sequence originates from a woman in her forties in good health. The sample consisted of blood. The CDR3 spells CASSRTQNQPQHF. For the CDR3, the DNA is TGTGCCAGCAGCAGGACACAAAATCAGCCCCAGCATTTT.